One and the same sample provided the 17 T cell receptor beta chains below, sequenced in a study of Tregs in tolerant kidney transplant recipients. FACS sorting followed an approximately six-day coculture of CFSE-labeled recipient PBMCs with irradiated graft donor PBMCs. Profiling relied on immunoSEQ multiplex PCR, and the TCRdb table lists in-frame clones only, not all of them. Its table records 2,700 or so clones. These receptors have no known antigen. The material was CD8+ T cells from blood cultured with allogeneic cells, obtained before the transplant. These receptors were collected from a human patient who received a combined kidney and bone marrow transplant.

The covered CDR3 bases are TGCGCCAGCAGCACTAGCGGGCTCTCCTACAATGAG. It specifies CASSTSGLSYNE. The whole CDR3 sequence is CASSTSGLSYNEQFF. The V call is TRBV5-1, the J call TRBJ2-1, with 9 bases fitting TRBD2. The read comes to an end 3 residues before the CDR3 does, leaving the germline J gene to fill in the end. Germline-derived CDR1 and CDR2 are SGHRS and YFSETQ. CDR3 length: 15 residues. V gave up 4 bases and J gave up 0 bases; unmatched junction bases: 2. The variable domain in full, completed from reference TRBV5-1 and TRBJ2-1, reads KAGVTQTPRYLIKTRGQQVTLSCSPISGHRSVSWYQQTPGQGLQFLFEYFSETQRNKGNFPGRFSGRQFSNSRSEMNVSTLELGDSALYLCASSTSGLSYNEQFFGPGTRLTVL.

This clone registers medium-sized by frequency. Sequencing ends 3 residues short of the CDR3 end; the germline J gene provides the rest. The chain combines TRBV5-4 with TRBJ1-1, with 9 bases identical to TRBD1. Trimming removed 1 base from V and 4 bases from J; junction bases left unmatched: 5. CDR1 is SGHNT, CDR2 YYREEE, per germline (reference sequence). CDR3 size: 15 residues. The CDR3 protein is CASSLTGGFLTEAFF. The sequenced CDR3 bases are TGTGCCAGCAGCTTGACAGGGGGCTTCCTCACTGAA. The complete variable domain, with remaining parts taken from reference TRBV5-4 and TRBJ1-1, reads ETGVTQSPTHLIKTRGQQVTLRCSSQSGHNTVSWYQQALGQGPQFIFQYYREEENGRGNFPPRFSGLQFPNYSSELNVNALELDDSALYLCASSLTGGFLTEAFFGQGTRLTVV.

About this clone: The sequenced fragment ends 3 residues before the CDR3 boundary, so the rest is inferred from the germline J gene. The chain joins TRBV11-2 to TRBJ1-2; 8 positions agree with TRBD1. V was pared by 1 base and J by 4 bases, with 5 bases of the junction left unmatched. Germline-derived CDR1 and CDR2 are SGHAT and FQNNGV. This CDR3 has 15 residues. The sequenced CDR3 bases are TGTGCCAGCAGCTTAGGGGCAGGGGGCGGCTATGGC. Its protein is CASSLGAGGGYG. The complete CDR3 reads CASSLGAGGGYGYTF.

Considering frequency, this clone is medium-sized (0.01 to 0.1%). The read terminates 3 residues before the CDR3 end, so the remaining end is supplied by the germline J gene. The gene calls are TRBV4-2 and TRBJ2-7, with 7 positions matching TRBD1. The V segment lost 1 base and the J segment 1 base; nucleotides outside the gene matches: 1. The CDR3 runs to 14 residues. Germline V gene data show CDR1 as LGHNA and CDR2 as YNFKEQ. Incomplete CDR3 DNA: TGTGCCAGCAGCCAAGCGGGACAGTCCTACGAG. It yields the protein CASSQAGQSYE. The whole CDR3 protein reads CASSQAGQSYEQYF.

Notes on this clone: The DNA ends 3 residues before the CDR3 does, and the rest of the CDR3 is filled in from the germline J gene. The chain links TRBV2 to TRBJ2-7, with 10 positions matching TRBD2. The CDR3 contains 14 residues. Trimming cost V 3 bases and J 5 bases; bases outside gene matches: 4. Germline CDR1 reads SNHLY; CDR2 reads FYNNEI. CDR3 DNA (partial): TGTGCCAGCAGTGAGAAGCGGGGGGGCGACGAG. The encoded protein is CASSEKRGGDE. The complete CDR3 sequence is CASSEKRGGDEQYF. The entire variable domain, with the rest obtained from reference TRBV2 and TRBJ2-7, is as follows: EPEVTQTPSHQVTQMGQEVILRCVPISNHLYFYWYRQILGQKVEFLVSFYNNEISEKSEIFDDQFSVERPDGSNFTLKIRSTKLEDSAMYFCASSEKRGGDEQYFGPGTRLTVT.

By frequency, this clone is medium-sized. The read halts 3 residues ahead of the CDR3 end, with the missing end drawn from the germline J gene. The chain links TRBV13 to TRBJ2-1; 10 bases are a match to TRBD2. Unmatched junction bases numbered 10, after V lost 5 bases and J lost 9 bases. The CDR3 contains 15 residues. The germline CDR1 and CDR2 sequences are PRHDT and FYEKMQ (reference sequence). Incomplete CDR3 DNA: TGTGCCAGCAGCCCCCGGGCTAGCGGGGGACTTGAG. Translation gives CASSPRASGGLE. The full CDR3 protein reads CASSPRASGGLEQFF.

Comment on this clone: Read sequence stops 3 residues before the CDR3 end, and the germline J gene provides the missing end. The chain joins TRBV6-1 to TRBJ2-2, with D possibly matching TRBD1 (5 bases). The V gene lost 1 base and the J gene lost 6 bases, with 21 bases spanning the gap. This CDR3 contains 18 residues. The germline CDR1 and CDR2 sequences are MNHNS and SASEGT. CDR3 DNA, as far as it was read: TGTGCCAGCAGTGAAGTTAGGGGTTTCGTCTTGTTTCCCGGGGAG. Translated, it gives CASSEVRGFVLFPGE. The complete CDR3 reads CASSEVRGFVLFPGELFF.

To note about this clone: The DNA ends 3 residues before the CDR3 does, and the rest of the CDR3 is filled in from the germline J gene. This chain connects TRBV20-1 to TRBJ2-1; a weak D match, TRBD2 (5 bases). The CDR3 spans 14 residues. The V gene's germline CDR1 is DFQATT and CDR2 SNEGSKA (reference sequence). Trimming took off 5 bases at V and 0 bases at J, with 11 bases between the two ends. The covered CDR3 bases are TGCAGTGCTCCAACGGGGATCTCCTACAATGAG. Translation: CSAPTGISYNE. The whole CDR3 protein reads CSAPTGISYNEQFF.

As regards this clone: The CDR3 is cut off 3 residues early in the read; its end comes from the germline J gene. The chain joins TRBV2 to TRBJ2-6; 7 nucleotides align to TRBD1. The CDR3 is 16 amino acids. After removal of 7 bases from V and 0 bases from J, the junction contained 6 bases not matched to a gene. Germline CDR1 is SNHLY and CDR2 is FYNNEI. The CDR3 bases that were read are TGTGCCAGCACCGACAGGGTTTTCTCTGGGGCCAACGTC. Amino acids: CASTDRVFSGANV. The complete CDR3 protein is CASTDRVFSGANVLTF.

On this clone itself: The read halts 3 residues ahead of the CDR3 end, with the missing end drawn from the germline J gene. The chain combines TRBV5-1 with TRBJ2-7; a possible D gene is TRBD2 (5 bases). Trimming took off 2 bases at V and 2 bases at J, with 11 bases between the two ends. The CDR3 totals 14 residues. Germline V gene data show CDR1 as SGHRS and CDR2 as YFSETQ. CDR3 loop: CASSFQDFAYEQYF. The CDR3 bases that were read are TGCGCCAGCAGCTTTCAGGACTTCGCCTACGAG.

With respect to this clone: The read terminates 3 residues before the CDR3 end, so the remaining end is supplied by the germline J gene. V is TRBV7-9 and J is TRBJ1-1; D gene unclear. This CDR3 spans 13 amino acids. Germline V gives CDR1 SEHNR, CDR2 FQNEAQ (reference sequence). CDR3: CASSLGSPSEAFF. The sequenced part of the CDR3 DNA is TGTGCCAGCAGCTTGGGCAGTCCATCGGAA.

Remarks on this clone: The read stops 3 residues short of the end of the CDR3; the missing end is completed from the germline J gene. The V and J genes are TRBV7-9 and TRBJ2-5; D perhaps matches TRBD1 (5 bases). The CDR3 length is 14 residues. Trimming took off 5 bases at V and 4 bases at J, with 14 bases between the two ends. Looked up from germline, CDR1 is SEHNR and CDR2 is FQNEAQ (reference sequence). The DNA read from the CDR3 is TGTGCCAGCAGCCGTACTGCTAGGGGAGAGACC. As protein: CASSRTARGET. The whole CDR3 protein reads CASSRTARGETQYF.

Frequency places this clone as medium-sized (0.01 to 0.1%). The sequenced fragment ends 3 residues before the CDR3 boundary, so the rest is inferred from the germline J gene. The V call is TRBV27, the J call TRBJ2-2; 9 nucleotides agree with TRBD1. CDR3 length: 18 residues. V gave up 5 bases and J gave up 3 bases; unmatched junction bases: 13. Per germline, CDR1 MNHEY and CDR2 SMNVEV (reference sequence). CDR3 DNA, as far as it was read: TGTGCCAGCAGTCTATATCGAACGGGACAGGGATACACCGGGGAG. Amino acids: CASSLYRTGQGYTGE. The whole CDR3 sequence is CASSLYRTGQGYTGELFF.

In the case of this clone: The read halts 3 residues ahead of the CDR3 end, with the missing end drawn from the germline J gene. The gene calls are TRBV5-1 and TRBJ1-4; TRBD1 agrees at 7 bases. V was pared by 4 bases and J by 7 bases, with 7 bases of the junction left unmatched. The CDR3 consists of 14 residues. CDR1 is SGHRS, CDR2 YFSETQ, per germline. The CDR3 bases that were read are TGCGCCAGCAGCCTAAGGGGGCTAGGTGAAAAA. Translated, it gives CASSLRGLGEK. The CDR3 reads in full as CASSLRGLGEKLFF.

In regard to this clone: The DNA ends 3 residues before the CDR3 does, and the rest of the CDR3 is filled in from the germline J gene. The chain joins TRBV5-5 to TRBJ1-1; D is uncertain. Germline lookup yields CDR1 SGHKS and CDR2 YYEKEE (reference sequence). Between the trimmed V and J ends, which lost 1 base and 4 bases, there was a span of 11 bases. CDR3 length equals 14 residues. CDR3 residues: CASSLNSQATEAFF. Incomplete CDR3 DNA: TGTGCCAGCAGCTTGAACAGCCAGGCCACTGAA.

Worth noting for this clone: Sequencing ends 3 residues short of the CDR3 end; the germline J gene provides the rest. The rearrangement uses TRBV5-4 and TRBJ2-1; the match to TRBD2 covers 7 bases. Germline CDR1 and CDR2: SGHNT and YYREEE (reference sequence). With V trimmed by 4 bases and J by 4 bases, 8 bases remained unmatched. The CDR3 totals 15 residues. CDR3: CASSRLAATYNEQFF. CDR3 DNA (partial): TGTGCCAGCAGCCGGCTAGCGGCGACGTACAATGAG.

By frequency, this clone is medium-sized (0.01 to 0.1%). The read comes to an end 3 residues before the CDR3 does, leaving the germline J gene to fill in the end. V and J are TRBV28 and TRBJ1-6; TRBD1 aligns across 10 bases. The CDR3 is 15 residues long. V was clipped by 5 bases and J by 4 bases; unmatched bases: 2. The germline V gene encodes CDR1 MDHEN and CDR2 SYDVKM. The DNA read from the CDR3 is TGTGCCAGCAGTCGGGACAGGGGATATAATTCACCC. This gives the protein CASSRDRGYNSP. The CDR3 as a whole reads CASSRDRGYNSPLHF.